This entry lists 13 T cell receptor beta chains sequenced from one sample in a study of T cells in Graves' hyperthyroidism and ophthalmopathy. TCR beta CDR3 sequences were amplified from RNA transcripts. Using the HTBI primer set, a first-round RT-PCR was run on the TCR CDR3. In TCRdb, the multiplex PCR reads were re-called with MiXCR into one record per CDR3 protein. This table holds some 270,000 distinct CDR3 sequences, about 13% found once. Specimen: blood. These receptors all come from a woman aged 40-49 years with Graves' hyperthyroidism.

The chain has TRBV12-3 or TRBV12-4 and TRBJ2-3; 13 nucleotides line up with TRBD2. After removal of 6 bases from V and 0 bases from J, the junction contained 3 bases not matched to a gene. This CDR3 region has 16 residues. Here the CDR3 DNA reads TGTGCCAGCAGGGGGGGACTAGCGGGGAGCACAGATACGCAGTATTTT. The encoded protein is CASRGGLAGSTDTQYF.

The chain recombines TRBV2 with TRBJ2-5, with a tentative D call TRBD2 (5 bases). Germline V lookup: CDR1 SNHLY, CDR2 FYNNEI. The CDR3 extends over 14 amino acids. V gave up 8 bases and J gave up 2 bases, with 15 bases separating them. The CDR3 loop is CASEGLADQETQYF. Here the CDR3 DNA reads TGTGCCAGCGAAGGACTGGCGGATCAAGAGACCCAGTACTTC. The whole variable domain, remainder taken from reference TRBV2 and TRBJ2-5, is EPEVTQTPSHQVTQMGQEVILRCVPISNHLYFYWYRQILGQKVEFLVSFYNNEISEKSEIFDDQFSVERPDGSNFTLKIRSTKLEDSAMYFCASEGLADQETQYFGPGTRLLVL.

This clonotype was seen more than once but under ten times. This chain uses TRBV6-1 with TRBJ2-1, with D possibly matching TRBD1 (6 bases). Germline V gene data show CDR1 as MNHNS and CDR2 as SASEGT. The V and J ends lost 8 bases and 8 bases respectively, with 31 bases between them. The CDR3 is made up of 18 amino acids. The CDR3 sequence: CASAGWTVATLGRYEQFF. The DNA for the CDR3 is TGTGCCAGCGCAGGATGGACAGTCGCGACACTAGGAAGGTATGAGCAGTTCTTC.

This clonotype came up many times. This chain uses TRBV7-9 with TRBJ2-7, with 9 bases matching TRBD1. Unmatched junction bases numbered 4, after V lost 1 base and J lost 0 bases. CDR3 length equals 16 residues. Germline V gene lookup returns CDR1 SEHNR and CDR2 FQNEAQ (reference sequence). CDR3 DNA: TGTGCCAGCAGCTTAGGTGGGACAGGGATCTCCTACGAGCAGTACTTC. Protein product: CASSLGGTGISYEQYF.

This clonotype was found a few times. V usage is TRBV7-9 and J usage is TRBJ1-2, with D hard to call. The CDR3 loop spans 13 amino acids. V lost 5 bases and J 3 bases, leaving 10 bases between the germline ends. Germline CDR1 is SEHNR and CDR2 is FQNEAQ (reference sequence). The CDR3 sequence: CASSPEGYYGYTF. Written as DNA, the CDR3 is TGTGCCAGCAGCCCGGAGGGATACTATGGCTACACCTTC.

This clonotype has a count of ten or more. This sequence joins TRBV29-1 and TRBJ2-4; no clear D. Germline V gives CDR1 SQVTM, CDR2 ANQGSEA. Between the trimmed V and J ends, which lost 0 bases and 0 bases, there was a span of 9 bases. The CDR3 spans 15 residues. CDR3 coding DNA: TGCAGCGTTGAAGATCCGGCAGTAGCCAAAAACATTCAGTACTTC. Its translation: CSVEDPAVAKNIQYF.

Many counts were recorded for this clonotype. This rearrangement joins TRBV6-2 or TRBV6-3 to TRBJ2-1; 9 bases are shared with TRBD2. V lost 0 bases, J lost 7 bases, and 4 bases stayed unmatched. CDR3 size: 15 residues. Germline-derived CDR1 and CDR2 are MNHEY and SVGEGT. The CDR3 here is CASSYSLAGVNEQFF. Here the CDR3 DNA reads TGTGCCAGCAGTTACTCACTAGCGGGTGTAAATGAGCAGTTCTTC.

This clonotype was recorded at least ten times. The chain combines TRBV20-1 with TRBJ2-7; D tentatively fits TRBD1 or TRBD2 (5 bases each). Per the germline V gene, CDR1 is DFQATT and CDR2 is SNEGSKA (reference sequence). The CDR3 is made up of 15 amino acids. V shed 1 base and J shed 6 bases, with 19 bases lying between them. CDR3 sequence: CSARVLTRGAVEQYF. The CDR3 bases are TGCAGTGCTAGAGTACTCACTAGAGGGGCTGTCGAGCAGTACTTC.

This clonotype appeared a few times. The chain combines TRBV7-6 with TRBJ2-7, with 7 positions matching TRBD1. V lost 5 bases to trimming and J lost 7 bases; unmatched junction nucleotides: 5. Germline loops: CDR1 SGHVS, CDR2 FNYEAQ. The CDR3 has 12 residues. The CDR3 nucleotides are TGTGCCAGCAGCGTGAGCAGGGGGGAGCAGTACTTC. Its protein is CASSVSRGEQYF.

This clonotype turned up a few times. The CDR3 nucleotides are TGCAGCGTTGAAGGACTAGCGGGAGGGGCCCAGTACTTC. Its translation is CSVEGLAGGAQYF. V is TRBV29-1 and J is TRBJ2-5, with 14 nucleotides matching TRBD2. The trim removed 1 base at V and 9 bases at J, leaving 1 base unmatched. CDR3 size: 13 residues. Per germline, CDR1 SQVTM and CDR2 ANQGSEA.

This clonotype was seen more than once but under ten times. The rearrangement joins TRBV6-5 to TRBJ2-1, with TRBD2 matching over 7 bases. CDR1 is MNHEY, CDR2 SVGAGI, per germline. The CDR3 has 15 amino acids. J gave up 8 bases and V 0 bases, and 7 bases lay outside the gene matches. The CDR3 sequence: CASSYSKRGGDEQFF. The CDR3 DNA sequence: TGTGCCAGCAGTTACTCGAAGCGGGGTGGGGATGAGCAGTTCTTC.

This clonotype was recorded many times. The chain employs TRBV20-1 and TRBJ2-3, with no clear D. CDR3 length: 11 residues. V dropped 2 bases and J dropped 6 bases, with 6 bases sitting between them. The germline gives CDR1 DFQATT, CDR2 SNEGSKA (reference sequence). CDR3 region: CSARSWDTQYF. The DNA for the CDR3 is TGCAGTGCTAGATCCTGGGATACGCAGTATTTT.

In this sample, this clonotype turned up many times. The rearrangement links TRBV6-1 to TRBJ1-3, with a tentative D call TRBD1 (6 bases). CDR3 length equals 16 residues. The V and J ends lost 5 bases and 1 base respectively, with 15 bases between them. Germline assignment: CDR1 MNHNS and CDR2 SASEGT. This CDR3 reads CASSLGQGSSGNTIYF. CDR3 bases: TGTGCCAGCAGTCTTGGGCAGGGGTCGTCTGGAAACACCATATATTTT.